This is a list of T cell receptor beta chains from one sample in a study of cytomegalovirus exposure and HLA in healthy donors. Profiled with immunoSEQ multiplex PCR; TCRdb holds only in-frame clones, not every one. The sample includes roughly 290,000 clones, about four fifths of them seen just once. The sequenced material came from PBMCs. The origin of the receptors is a girl between 2 and 10 years old in good health and CMV-seronegative. Each CDR3 is given with its conserved first and last residue. Fields, in order: clone size, V gene, D gene, J gene, CDR3 DNA, CDR3 protein. The D gene is left open where the match is weak. Clone size, where shown, is once, few, many, or a class for clones that have expanded.

clone size: NA
V gene: TRBV4-1
D gene: NA
J gene: TRBJ2-5
CDR3 DNA: TGCGCCAGCCGCCCTTCAAGCGACCCCCAAGAGACCCAGTACTTC
CDR3 protein: CASRPSSDPQETQYF

clone size: NA
V gene: TRBV4-2
D gene: TRBD2
J gene: TRBJ2-3
CDR3 DNA: TGTGCCAGCACGGGACTAGCGGGGGGGAGAGGGGCAGATACGCAGTATTTT
CDR3 protein: CASTGLAGGRGADTQYF

clone size: NA
V gene: TRBV11-2
D gene: NA
J gene: TRBJ1-1
CDR3 DNA: TGTGCCAGCAGCTTACGGGGGGGGACTGAAGCTTTCTTT
CDR3 protein: CASSLRGGTEAFF

clone size: NA
V gene: TRBV5-6
D gene: NA
J gene: TRBJ2-2
CDR3 DNA: TGTGCCAGCAGCTTAGTGCCAGGGGCCACCGGGGAGCTGTTTTTT
CDR3 protein: CASSLVPGATGELFF

clone size: few
V gene: TRBV10-3
D gene: NA
J gene: TRBJ2-3
CDR3 DNA: TGTGCCATCAGTGAGTCATTGGGAGTAAGCACAGATACGCAGTATTTT
CDR3 protein: CAISESLGVSTDTQYF

clone size: NA
V gene: TRBV6-5
D gene: NA
J gene: TRBJ1-4
CDR3 DNA: TGTGCCAGCAGTTACTCAGGGGCACCTAATGAAAAACTGTTTTTT
CDR3 protein: CASSYSGAPNEKLFF

clone size: once
V gene: TRBV4-1
D gene: NA
J gene: TRBJ1-2
CDR3 DNA: TGCGCCAGCAGCCAAGAACCCGGGACTGCCTATGGCTACACCTTC
CDR3 protein: CASSQEPGTAYGYTF

clone size: few
V gene: TRBV11-2
D gene: NA
J gene: TRBJ1-1
CDR3 DNA: TGTGCCAGCAGCCTCCGGAGATTGAACACTGAAGCTTTCTTT
CDR3 protein: CASSLRRLNTEAFF

clone size: NA
V gene: TRBV6-5
D gene: NA
J gene: TRBJ2-7
CDR3 DNA: TGTGCCAGCAGTTACTCAGGCAGGACCTACGAGCAGTACTTC
CDR3 protein: CASSYSGRTYEQYF

clone size: few
V gene: TRBV7-9
D gene: NA
J gene: TRBJ2-7
CDR3 DNA: TGTGCCAGCAGCTCTCCTGACAGCCGGATAATCTACGAGCAGTACTTC
CDR3 protein: CASSSPDSRIIYEQYF

clone size: NA
V gene: TRBV4-2
D gene: TRBD2
J gene: TRBJ2-1
CDR3 DNA: TGTGCCAGCAGCCAAATCGGGAGGCGGGGAGAGCAGTTCTTC
CDR3 protein: CASSQIGRRGEQFF

clone size: NA
V gene: TRBV9
D gene: TRBD1
J gene: TRBJ1-2
CDR3 DNA: TGTGCCAGCAGTCCAGGACAGGGCTTTGACTATGGCTACACCTTC
CDR3 protein: CASSPGQGFDYGYTF

clone size: few
V gene: TRBV30
D gene: TRBD2
J gene: TRBJ2-1
CDR3 DNA: TGTGCCTGGAGTAGGGGATCTAGCGGGAGGGCGGCTGGGCAGTTCTTC
CDR3 protein: CAWSRGSSGRAAGQFF

clone size: NA
V gene: TRBV7-2
D gene: TRBD2
J gene: TRBJ2-3
CDR3 DNA: TGTGCCAGCAGCTTAGTGCCTAGCGGGGGGACAGATACGCAGTATTTT
CDR3 protein: CASSLVPSGGTDTQYF

clone size: NA
V gene: TRBV5-6
D gene: NA
J gene: TRBJ2-7
CDR3 DNA: TGTGCCAGCAGCTCGATGACAGGAAAAGCAACCTACGAGCAGTACTTC
CDR3 protein: CASSSMTGKATYEQYF

clone size: once
V gene: TRBV4-2
D gene: NA
J gene: TRBJ2-7
CDR3 DNA: TGTGCCAGCAGCCAACCTAGCGTGGGCGAGCAGTACTTC
CDR3 protein: CASSQPSVGEQYF

clone size: NA
V gene: TRBV7-8
D gene: TRBD2
J gene: TRBJ2-1
CDR3 DNA: TGTGCCAGCACCAAAGCCGGGCGGGGGGAGCGTTCCTACAATGAGCAGTTCTTC
CDR3 protein: CASTKAGRGERSYNEQFF

clone size: once
V gene: TRBV5-4
D gene: NA
J gene: TRBJ2-3
CDR3 DNA: TGTGCCAGCAGCCCCAGGGGGGAAACAGATACGCAGTATTTT
CDR3 protein: CASSPRGETDTQYF

clone size: once
V gene: TRBV6-5
D gene: NA
J gene: TRBJ1-1
CDR3 DNA: TGTGCCAGCAGTCTCAGGGGAAACACTGAAGCTTTCTTT
CDR3 protein: CASSLRGNTEAFF

clone size: few
V gene: TRBV30
D gene: TRBD1
J gene: TRBJ1-2
CDR3 DNA: TGTGCCTGGAGAGAAGCGGACAGGGAGGGTGGCTACACCTTC
CDR3 protein: CAWREADREGGYTF

clone size: NA
V gene: TRBV5-1
D gene: NA
J gene: TRBJ2-1
CDR3 DNA: TGCGCCAGCAGCTTGGCGGGTATAGCCTACAATGAGCAGTTCTTC
CDR3 protein: CASSLAGIAYNEQFF

clone size: NA
V gene: TRBV11-2
D gene: NA
J gene: TRBJ2-3
CDR3 DNA: TGTGCCAGCAGCTTCTACAGGACCATACCGGATACGCAGTATTTT
CDR3 protein: CASSFYRTIPDTQYF

clone size: NA
V gene: TRBV6-4
D gene: TRBD2
J gene: TRBJ2-3
CDR3 DNA: TGTGCCAGCAGTGACTCGGCTAGCGGGGGAAGAGGCACAGATACGCAGTATTTT
CDR3 protein: CASSDSASGGRGTDTQYF

clone size: NA
V gene: TRBV6-1
D gene: NA
J gene: TRBJ2-3
CDR3 DNA: TGTGCCAGCTGCCGGGAACCCTACCCAGCAGATACGCAGTATTTT
CDR3 protein: CASCREPYPADTQYF

clone size: NA
V gene: TRBV19
D gene: TRBD1
J gene: TRBJ1-5
CDR3 DNA: TGTGCCAGTACCGACAGGGGGGCGAGTAATCAGCCCCAGCATTTT
CDR3 protein: CASTDRGASNQPQHF

clone size: NA
V gene: TRBV11-2
D gene: NA
J gene: TRBJ2-7
CDR3 DNA: TGTGCCAGCAGCTTAAATCGGCGGTGGTACGAGCAGTACTTC
CDR3 protein: CASSLNRRWYEQYF

clone size: NA
V gene: TRBV4-1
D gene: NA
J gene: TRBJ1-1
CDR3 DNA: TGCGCCAGCAGCCAAGTCCCAGGGCCCGGGTCACAAGCTTTCTTT
CDR3 protein: CASSQVPGPGSQAFF

clone size: few
V gene: TRBV29-1
D gene: NA
J gene: TRBJ1-2
CDR3 DNA: TGCAGCGTTGATTGGAGGGATGGCTACACCTTC
CDR3 protein: CSVDWRDGYTF

clone size: NA
V gene: TRBV6-5
D gene: TRBD2
J gene: TRBJ2-7
CDR3 DNA: TGTGCCAGCAGCTTCCATAGCGGGGGGCGCTACGAGCAGTACTTC
CDR3 protein: CASSFHSGGRYEQYF

clone size: few
V gene: TRBV2
D gene: TRBD1
J gene: TRBJ2-7
CDR3 DNA: TGTGCCAGCAGAGGGGGCGTCCGGGACAACACCTACGAGCAGTACTTC
CDR3 protein: CASRGGVRDNTYEQYF

clone size: NA
V gene: TRBV19
D gene: TRBD1
J gene: TRBJ2-7
CDR3 DNA: TGTGCCACCCAACCAACCGGGACAGCCTACGAGCAGTACTTC
CDR3 protein: CATQPTGTAYEQYF

clone size: NA
V gene: TRBV29-1
D gene: TRBD1
J gene: TRBJ2-1
CDR3 DNA: TGCAGCCCCCAAGGTCCAGGGGGTGGAGATGAGCAGTTCTTC
CDR3 protein: CSPQGPGGGDEQFF

clone size: NA
V gene: TRBV28
D gene: NA
J gene: TRBJ1-6
CDR3 DNA: TGTGCCAGCGCGGCGGGGGGCAATTCACCCCTCCACTTT
CDR3 protein: CASAAGGNSPLHF

clone size: NA
V gene: TRBV6-5
D gene: NA
J gene: TRBJ2-7
CDR3 DNA: TGTGCCAGCAGTTACAGCCAGGCCTACGAGCAGTACTTC
CDR3 protein: CASSYSQAYEQYF

clone size: few
V gene: TRBV10-1
D gene: TRBD1
J gene: TRBJ2-7
CDR3 DNA: TGCGCCAGCAGTGAGGGGACAGGGCCCTACGAGCAGTACTTC
CDR3 protein: CASSEGTGPYEQYF

clone size: NA
V gene: TRBV9
D gene: TRBD2
J gene: TRBJ2-2
CDR3 DNA: TGTGCCAGCAGCGTAGAAGGTAGCGGGGGGCCGCCCACCGGGGAGCTGTTTTTT
CDR3 protein: CASSVEGSGGPPTGELFF

clone size: NA
V gene: TRBV9
D gene: TRBD2
J gene: TRBJ2-5
CDR3 DNA: TGTGCCAGCAGCGTAGGAGCGGGGGGGTGGGAGACCCAGTACTTC
CDR3 protein: CASSVGAGGWETQYF

clone size: NA
V gene: TRBV11-2
D gene: NA
J gene: TRBJ2-2
CDR3 DNA: TGTGCCAGCAGCTTAGTGACTGTGAACACCGGGGAGCTGTTTTTT
CDR3 protein: CASSLVTVNTGELFF

clone size: few
V gene: TRBV30
D gene: TRBD2
J gene: TRBJ2-3
CDR3 DNA: TGTGCCTCTTGGTCCTCTAGCGGGGGAGGCACAGATACGCAGTATTTT
CDR3 protein: CASWSSSGGGTDTQYF

clone size: NA
V gene: TRBV19
D gene: NA
J gene: TRBJ1-3
CDR3 DNA: TGTGCCAGTAGTACGGTCATCTCTGGAAACACCATATATTTT
CDR3 protein: CASSTVISGNTIYF

clone size: NA
V gene: TRBV18
D gene: NA
J gene: TRBJ1-5
CDR3 DNA: TGTGCCAGCTCACCGAGTAGCAATCAGCCCCAGCATTTT
CDR3 protein: CASSPSSNQPQHF

clone size: NA
V gene: TRBV9
D gene: NA
J gene: TRBJ2-5
CDR3 DNA: TGTGCCAGCAGCGTAGCTACAACGGGACATTATGAGACCCAGTACTTC
CDR3 protein: CASSVATTGHYETQYF

clone size: NA
V gene: TRBV7-9
D gene: NA
J gene: TRBJ1-2
CDR3 DNA: TGTGCCAGCAGCTTAGGGGGCCAGGGGCGCGGTGGCTACACCTTC
CDR3 protein: CASSLGGQGRGGYTF

clone size: once
V gene: TRBV25-1
D gene: NA
J gene: TRBJ2-3
CDR3 DNA: TGTGCCAGCAGTGAATTCGGGGATACGCAGTATTTT
CDR3 protein: CASSEFGDTQYF

clone size: few
V gene: TRBV10-3
D gene: TRBD2
J gene: TRBJ2-1
CDR3 DNA: TGTGCCATCAGTAAAAGACTAGCGGACGTCTACAATGAGCAGTTCTTC
CDR3 protein: CAISKRLADVYNEQFF

clone size: NA
V gene: TRBV9
D gene: NA
J gene: TRBJ1-2
CDR3 DNA: TGTGCCAGCAGCGCCACCGGGAAGCAACCCTATGGCTACACCTTC
CDR3 protein: CASSATGKQPYGYTF

clone size: NA
V gene: TRBV6-6
D gene: NA
J gene: TRBJ1-1
CDR3 DNA: TGTGCCAGCAGTTTCAACATGAACACTGAAGCTTTCTTT
CDR3 protein: CASSFNMNTEAFF

clone size: NA
V gene: TRBV2
D gene: NA
J gene: TRBJ1-6
CDR3 DNA: TGTGCCAGCAGTCCTCTCCCCCCCAATTCACCCCTCCACTTT
CDR3 protein: CASSPLPPNSPLHF

clone size: once
V gene: TRBV6-1
D gene: TRBD2
J gene: TRBJ2-3
CDR3 DNA: TGTGCCAGCACGGCGGAAGCGGGGGCCCAAGTTTCGCAGTATTTT
CDR3 protein: CASTAEAGAQVSQYF

clone size: NA
V gene: TRBV27
D gene: TRBD1
J gene: TRBJ2-7
CDR3 DNA: TGTGCCAGCAGGGACGGGACAGGGATCTACGAGCAGTACTTC
CDR3 protein: CASRDGTGIYEQYF

clone size: NA
V gene: TRBV9
D gene: NA
J gene: TRBJ2-7
CDR3 DNA: TGTGCCAGCAGCGGAGCCTACGAGCAGTACTTC
CDR3 protein: CASSGAYEQYF

clone size: NA
V gene: TRBV19
D gene: NA
J gene: TRBJ1-5
CDR3 DNA: TGTGCCAGTAGTATCGCGACACCCGGAAGCAATCAGCCCCAGCATTTT
CDR3 protein: CASSIATPGSNQPQHF

clone size: NA
V gene: TRBV28
D gene: NA
J gene: TRBJ1-2
CDR3 DNA: TGTGCCAGCAGTTCCCAGGGCCGGTCATATGGCTACACCTTC
CDR3 protein: CASSSQGRSYGYTF

clone size: NA
V gene: TRBV27
D gene: NA
J gene: TRBJ2-7
CDR3 DNA: TGTGCCAGCAGTCGAGGTGCGGTCTACGAGCAGTACTTC
CDR3 protein: CASSRGAVYEQYF

clone size: NA
V gene: TRBV27
D gene: TRBD1
J gene: TRBJ2-7
CDR3 DNA: TGTGCCAGCAGTCCGGAGAACAGGGGCTCCTACGAGCAGTACTTC
CDR3 protein: CASSPENRGSYEQYF

clone size: NA
V gene: TRBV7-9
D gene: TRBD1
J gene: TRBJ1-2
CDR3 DNA: TGTGCCAGCAGCTTTGCCGGACAGGGTAGCGGCTACACCTTC
CDR3 protein: CASSFAGQGSGYTF

clone size: NA
V gene: TRBV2
D gene: NA
J gene: TRBJ2-6
CDR3 DNA: TGTGCCAGCAGTGTTTTACCCTCAGGCAACGTCCTGACTTTC
CDR3 protein: CASSVLPSGNVLTF

clone size: once
V gene: TRBV6-1
D gene: TRBD2
J gene: TRBJ2-7
CDR3 DNA: TGTGCCAGCAGTGAAAAACGGACTAGCGGGGTCGGAGGCTACGAGCAGTACTTC
CDR3 protein: CASSEKRTSGVGGYEQYF

clone size: NA
V gene: TRBV19
D gene: NA
J gene: TRBJ1-4
CDR3 DNA: TGTGCCAGTAGCTTCGTTACTACTAATGAAAAACTGTTTTTT
CDR3 protein: CASSFVTTNEKLFF